This is a list of T cell receptor beta chains from one sample in a study of CD8 T cells in ankylosing spondylitis. TCRdb reprocessed the 5' RACE reads via MiXCR and lists one record per CDR3 protein. This table has around 450,000 distinct CDR3 sequences, about 24% appearing once. The sample comprised blood, either unsorted or a sorted T cell fraction (not recorded which). The receptor set was obtained from a male donor with ankylosing spondylitis. Each CDR3 is given with its conserved first and last residue. D genes are given only for firm matches. Expanded clones get a size class; other rows say once, few or many, or leave the size out.

J gene	CDR3 length	D gene	clone size	V gene	CDR3 protein	CDR3 DNA
TRBJ1-5	10	-	-	TRBV24-1	CATFNQPQHF	TGTGCCACCTTCAATCAGCCCCAGCATTTT
TRBJ1-2	12	-	-	TRBV6-6	CASRGTHYGYTF	TGTGCCAGCAGGGGGACACACTATGGCTACACCTTC
TRBJ2-2	18	TRBD2	once	TRBV18	CASSLGLAGGSNTGELFF	TGTGCCAGCTCTCTCGGACTAGCGGGAGGATCGAACACCGGGGAGCTGTTTTTT
TRBJ2-6	15	-	-	TRBV5-1	CASSLDPSGANVLTF	TGCGCCAGCAGCTTGGATCCCTCTGGGGCCAACGTCCTGACTTTC
TRBJ2-7	12	-	-	TRBV6-2/TRBV6-3	CASSSGDYEQYF	TGTGCCAGCAGTTCAGGGGACTACGAGCAGTACTTC
TRBJ2-1	13	TRBD2	few	TRBV20-1	CSALGLAGNEQFF	TGCAGTGCACTCGGACTAGCGGGCAATGAGCAGTTCTTC
TRBJ2-5	15	TRBD2	many	TRBV20-1	CSAPSWRERGETQYF	TGCAGTGCTCCGTCCTGGCGGGAGCGGGGAGAGACCCAGTACTTC
TRBJ1-1	14	TRBD1	-	TRBV12-3/TRBV12-4	CASSQQGEVTEAFF	TGTGCCAGCAGTCAACAGGGGGAGGTTACTGAAGCTTTCTTT
TRBJ2-1	13	-	few	TRBV11-2	CASSLGLIDEQFF	TGTGCCAGCAGCTTAGGGTTAATCGATGAGCAGTTCTTC
TRBJ2-1	16	TRBD2	-	TRBV3-1	CASSQAGTSGRGRQFF	TGTGCCAGCAGCCAAGCCGGGACTAGCGGGAGAGGGCGGCAGTTCTTC
TRBJ1-5	14	-	few	TRBV20-1	CSARDWQDDQPQHF	TGCAGTGCTAGAGATTGGCAGGACGATCAGCCCCAGCATTTT
TRBJ2-7	16	TRBD2	-	TRBV12-3/TRBV12-4	CASSLSRGADTYEQYF	TGTGCCAGCAGTTTATCGCGGGGGGCGGATACCTACGAGCAGTACTTC
TRBJ2-1	17	TRBD2	-	TRBV5-1	CASSRGLATMWPNEQFF	TGCGCCAGCAGCCGGGGACTAGCGACCATGTGGCCCAATGAGCAGTTCTTC
TRBJ2-1	17	TRBD2	few	TRBV6-5	CASSLDRGLAGGTEQFF	TGTGCCAGCAGCTTAGACAGGGGACTAGCGGGAGGTACTGAGCAGTTCTTC
TRBJ2-3	15	-	few	TRBV3-1	CASRSTRGGTDTQYF	TGTGCCAGCAGGTCGACAAGGGGGGGCACAGATACGCAGTATTTT
TRBJ1-5	19	TRBD1	few	TRBV19	CASSSKGRTGLRGNQPQHF	TGTGCCAGTAGTTCTAAAGGGAGGACAGGCCTCAGGGGCAATCAGCCCCAGCATTTT
TRBJ1-3	17	TRBD1	-	TRBV9	CASSVATRQGSGNTIYF	TGTGCCAGCAGCGTAGCTACGAGACAGGGATCAGGAAACACCATATATTTT
TRBJ1-1	15	-	-	TRBV5-1	CASSPDRGLNTEAFF	TGCGCCAGCAGCCCGGACAGAGGATTGAACACTGAAGCTTTCTTT
TRBJ2-1	15	-	-	TRBV3-1	CASSTPRTGNNEQFF	TGTGCCAGCAGCACCCCCCGGACGGGAAACAATGAGCAGTTCTTC
TRBJ2-3	13	-	-	TRBV7-9	CASSPSSADTQYF	TGTGCCAGCAGCCCCTCGTCGGCAGATACGCAGTATTTT
TRBJ1-5	15	-	-	TRBV7-2	CASSLNMGYDQPQHF	TGTGCCAGCAGCCTGAACATGGGGTATGATCAGCCCCAGCATTTT
TRBJ2-1	16	TRBD2	few	TRBV4-2	CASSQVSSGRYNEQFF	TGTGCCAGCAGCCAAGTGTCTAGCGGGCGCTACAATGAGCAGTTCTTC
TRBJ1-2	17	-	many	TRBV4-1	CASSQVNFIGVRYGYTF	TGCGCCAGCAGCCAAGTGAACTTCATCGGGGTTCGATATGGCTACACCTTC
TRBJ2-3	16	-	-	TRBV7-9	CASSLGDTSSSDTQYF	TGTGCCAGCAGCTTAGGGGACACCTCTAGCTCAGATACGCAGTATTTT
TRBJ1-2	15	TRBD1	few	TRBV7-8	CASSPPGTGIYGYTF	TGTGCCAGCAGCCCCCCCGGGACAGGGATCTATGGCTACACCTTC
TRBJ2-7	13	-	-	TRBV20-1	CSARAGQYYEQYF	TGCAGTGCTAGAGCCGGACAGTACTACGAGCAGTACTTC
TRBJ1-5	14	-	few	TRBV12-3/TRBV12-4	CASSFMDTNQPQHF	TGTGCCAGCAGTTTCATGGACACCAATCAGCCCCAGCATTTT
TRBJ2-5	13	TRBD1	once	TRBV11-1	CASSTHRGETQYF	TGTGCCAGCAGCACTCACAGGGGGGAGACCCAGTACTTC
TRBJ2-1	19	TRBD2	-	TRBV3-1	CASSQGFLAGWSSYNEQFF	TGTGCCAGCAGCCAAGGGTTCCTAGCGGGATGGAGCTCCTACAATGAGCAGTTCTTC
TRBJ2-1	12	TRBD2	-	TRBV3-1	CASSQSSGEQFF	TGTGCCAGCAGCCAATCTAGCGGTGAGCAGTTCTTC
TRBJ2-1	15	-	-	TRBV11-2	CASSQFPSFYNEQFF	TGTGCCAGCAGCCAATTCCCCTCCTTCTACAATGAGCAGTTCTTC
TRBJ2-3	13	-	few	TRBV10-2	CASRPVPTDTQYF	TGCGCCAGCAGGCCTGTTCCGACAGATACGCAGTATTTT
TRBJ2-3	15	-	-	TRBV20-1	CSARDPSGSTDTQYF	TGCAGTGCTAGAGATCCCAGCGGGAGCACAGATACGCAGTATTTT
TRBJ1-4	13	-	once	TRBV7-2	CASNNPGTEKLFF	TGTGCCAGCAATAACCCGGGTACAGAAAAACTGTTTTTT
TRBJ1-1	14	TRBD1	-	TRBV5-1	CASSTGTGKTEAFF	TGCGCCAGCAGCACCGGGACAGGGAAGACTGAAGCTTTCTTT
TRBJ2-3	15	-	few	TRBV7-7	CASSLAFTATDTQYF	TGTGCCAGCAGCTTAGCTTTCACAGCCACAGATACGCAGTATTTT
TRBJ2-3	13	-	-	TRBV10-3	CAIGKGATDTQYF	TGTGCCATCGGTAAAGGGGCGACAGATACGCAGTATTTT
TRBJ2-7	13	-	few	TRBV3-1	CASSQDGSYEQYF	TGTGCCAGCAGCCAAGATGGCAGTTACGAGCAGTACTTC
TRBJ2-3	13	TRBD1	few	TRBV30	CAWIDRALYTQYF	TGTGCCTGGATCGACAGGGCCCTATATACGCAGTATTTT
TRBJ2-3	13	-	few	TRBV12-3/TRBV12-4	CASSPAWINTQYF	TGTGCCAGCAGCCCGGCCTGGATAAATACGCAGTATTTT
TRBJ2-1	12	-	-	TRBV5-1	CASSLEWGEQFF	TGCGCCAGCAGCTTGGAGTGGGGTGAGCAGTTCTTC
TRBJ2-5	15	TRBD1	few	TRBV18	CASSPVRGPSETQYF	TGTGCCAGCTCACCGGTGAGGGGGCCGTCAGAGACCCAGTACTTC
TRBJ1-3	12	-	-	TRBV6-1	CATHSAGNTIYF	TGTGCCACTCACAGTGCTGGAAACACCATATATTTT
TRBJ2-5	15	TRBD2	once	TRBV2	CASSDDAGEWETQYF	TGTGCCAGCAGTGATGACGCGGGAGAGTGGGAGACCCAGTACTTC
TRBJ2-7	14	-	-	TRBV2	CASRAQGGGYEQYF	TGTGCCAGCAGGGCACAGGGGGGGGGCTACGAGCAGTACTTC
TRBJ2-2	16	-	-	TRBV4-2	CASSQVLTGNTGELFF	TGTGCCAGCAGCCAAGTCCTTACAGGGAACACCGGGGAGCTGTTTTTT
TRBJ2-1	15	-	-	TRBV12-3/TRBV12-4	CASSPQWGSYNEQFF	TGTGCCAGCAGTCCTCAATGGGGCTCCTACAATGAGCAGTTCTTC
TRBJ2-2	13	TRBD1	few	TRBV12-3/TRBV12-4	CASSRTGAQELFF	TGTGCCAGCAGCCGGACAGGGGCCCAGGAGCTGTTTTTT
TRBJ1-4	14	-	few	TRBV20-1	CSARGTSTNEKLFF	TGCAGTGCTAGGGGGACATCAACTAATGAAAAACTGTTTTTT
TRBJ2-1	14	-	few	TRBV12-3/TRBV12-4	CASSLSMAGHEQFF	TGTGCCAGCAGTTTATCGATGGCGGGCCATGAGCAGTTCTTC
TRBJ2-1	12	-	-	TRBV12-3/TRBV12-4	CASRGWYNEQFF	TGTGCCAGCCGTGGTTGGTACAATGAGCAGTTCTTC
TRBJ1-6	13	TRBD1	many	TRBV30	CAWTTGGNSPLHF	TGTGCCTGGACGACAGGGGGTAATTCACCCCTCCACTTT
TRBJ2-1	13	TRBD1	-	TRBV29-1	CSVDREERNEQFF	TGCAGCGTAGACAGGGAAGAACGCAATGAGCAGTTCTTC
TRBJ2-3	14	TRBD2	-	TRBV20-1	CSANRLAGTDTQYF	TGCAGTGCTAACCGACTAGCCGGGACAGATACGCAGTATTTT
TRBJ2-5	13	-	-	TRBV18	CASSSQSQETQYF	TGTGCCAGCTCATCCCAATCTCAAGAGACCCAGTACTTC
TRBJ2-1	14	-	few	TRBV9	CASSPGPQPDEQFF	TGTGCCAGCAGCCCCGGGCCGCAGCCGGATGAGCAGTTCTTC
TRBJ2-6	17	-	-	TRBV7-9	CASSPPGSFAGANVLTF	TGTGCCAGCAGCCCCCCAGGCTCCTTTGCCGGGGCCAACGTCCTGACTTTC
TRBJ2-1	14	-	few	TRBV7-9	CASSFRDGIGRQFF	TGTGCCAGCAGCTTTCGCGACGGGATCGGGCGGCAGTTCTTC
TRBJ1-5	12	-	-	TRBV18	CASSPYLGPQHF	TGTGCCAGCTCACCCTATTTAGGGCCCCAGCATTTT